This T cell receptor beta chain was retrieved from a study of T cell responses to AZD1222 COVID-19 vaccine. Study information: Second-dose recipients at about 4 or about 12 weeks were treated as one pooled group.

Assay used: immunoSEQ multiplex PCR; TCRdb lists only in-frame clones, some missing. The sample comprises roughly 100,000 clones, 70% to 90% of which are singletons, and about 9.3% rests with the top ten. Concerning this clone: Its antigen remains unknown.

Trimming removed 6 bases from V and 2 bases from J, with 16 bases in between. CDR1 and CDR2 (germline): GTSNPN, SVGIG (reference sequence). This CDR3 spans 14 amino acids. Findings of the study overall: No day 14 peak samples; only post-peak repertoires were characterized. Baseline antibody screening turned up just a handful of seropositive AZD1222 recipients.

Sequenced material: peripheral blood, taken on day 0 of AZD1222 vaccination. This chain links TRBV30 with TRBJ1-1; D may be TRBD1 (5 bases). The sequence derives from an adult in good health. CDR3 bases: TGTGCCTGCCGAAACCAGGGTGCCAACACTGAAGCTTTCTTT. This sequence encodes CACRNQGANTEAFF.